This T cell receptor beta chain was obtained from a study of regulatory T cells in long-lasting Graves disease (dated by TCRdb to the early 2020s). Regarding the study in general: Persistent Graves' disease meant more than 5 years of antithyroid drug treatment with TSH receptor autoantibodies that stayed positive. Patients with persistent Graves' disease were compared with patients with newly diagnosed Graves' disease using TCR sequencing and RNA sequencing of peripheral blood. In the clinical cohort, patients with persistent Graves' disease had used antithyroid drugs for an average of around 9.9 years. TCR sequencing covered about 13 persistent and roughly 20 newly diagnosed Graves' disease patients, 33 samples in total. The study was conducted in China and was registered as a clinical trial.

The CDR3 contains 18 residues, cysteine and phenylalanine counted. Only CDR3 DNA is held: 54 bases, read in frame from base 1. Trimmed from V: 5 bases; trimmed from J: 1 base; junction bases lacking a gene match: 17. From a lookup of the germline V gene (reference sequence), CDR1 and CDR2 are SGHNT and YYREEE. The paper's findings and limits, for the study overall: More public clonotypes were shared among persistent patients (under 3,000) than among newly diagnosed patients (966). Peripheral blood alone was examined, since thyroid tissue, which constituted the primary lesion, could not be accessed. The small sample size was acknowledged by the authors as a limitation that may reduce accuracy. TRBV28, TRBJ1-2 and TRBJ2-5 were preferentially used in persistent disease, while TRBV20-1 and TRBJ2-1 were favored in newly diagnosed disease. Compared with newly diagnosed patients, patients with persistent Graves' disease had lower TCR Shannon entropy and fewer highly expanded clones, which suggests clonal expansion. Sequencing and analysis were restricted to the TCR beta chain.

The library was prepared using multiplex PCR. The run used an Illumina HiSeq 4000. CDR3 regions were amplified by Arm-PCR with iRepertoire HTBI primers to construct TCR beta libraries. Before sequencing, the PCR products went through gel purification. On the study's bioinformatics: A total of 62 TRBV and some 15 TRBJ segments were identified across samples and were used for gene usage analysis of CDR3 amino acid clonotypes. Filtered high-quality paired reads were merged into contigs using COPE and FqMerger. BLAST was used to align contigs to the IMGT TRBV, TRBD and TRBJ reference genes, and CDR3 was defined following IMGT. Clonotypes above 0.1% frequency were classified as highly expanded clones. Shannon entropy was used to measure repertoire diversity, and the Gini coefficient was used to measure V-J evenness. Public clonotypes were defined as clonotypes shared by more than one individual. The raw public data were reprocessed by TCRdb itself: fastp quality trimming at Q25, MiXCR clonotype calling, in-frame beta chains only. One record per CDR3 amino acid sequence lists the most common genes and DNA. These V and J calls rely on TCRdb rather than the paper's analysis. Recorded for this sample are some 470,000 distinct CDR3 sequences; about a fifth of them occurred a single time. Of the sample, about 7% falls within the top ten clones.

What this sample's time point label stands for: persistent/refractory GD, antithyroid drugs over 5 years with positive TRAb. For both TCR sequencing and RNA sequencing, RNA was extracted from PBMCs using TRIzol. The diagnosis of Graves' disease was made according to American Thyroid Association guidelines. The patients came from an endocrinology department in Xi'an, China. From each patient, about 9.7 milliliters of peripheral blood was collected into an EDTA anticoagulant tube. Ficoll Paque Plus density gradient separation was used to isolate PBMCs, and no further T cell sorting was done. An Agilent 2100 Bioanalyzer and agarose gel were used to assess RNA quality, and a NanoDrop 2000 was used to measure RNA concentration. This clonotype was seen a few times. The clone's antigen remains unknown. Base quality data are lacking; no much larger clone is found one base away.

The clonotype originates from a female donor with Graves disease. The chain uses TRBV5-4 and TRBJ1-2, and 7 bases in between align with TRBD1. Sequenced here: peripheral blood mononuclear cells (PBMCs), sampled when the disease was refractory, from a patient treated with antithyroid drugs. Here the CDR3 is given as CASRNFPSRDSHNYGYTF. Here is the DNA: TGTGCCAGCAGAAATTTTCCTTCCCGGGACAGCCATAACTATGGCTACACCTTC.